This entry describes one T cell receptor beta chain. A second PCR of about 7 to 11 cycles used a sample-barcoded 5' primer and a J-beta primer mix. The study obtained at least 2.5 million CDR3-containing paired-end reads from every sample. TCRdb reprocessed the 5' RACE reads with MiXCR, giving one entry per CDR3 protein. The data contain some 760,000 distinct CDR3 sequences, just under 25% of them singletons. This sample was taken from a study of blood T cells in healthy people across ages. CDR1 and CDR2 (germline): SQVTM, ANQGSEA. Trimming stripped 0 bases from V and 5 bases from J, with 9 bases between. The CDR3 is made up of 13 amino acids. These data were also filed under a second study, of T cells of mothers and their children. Per that paper: In this cohort, donors were three healthy Caucasian mothers plus their six children. Each mother gave over 9.5 million TCR beta CDR3 reads; each child, approximately 3.3 million.

The clonotype comes from a boy aged 10-17 years in good health. The sequenced sample was blood. The chain combines TRBV29-1 with TRBJ2-3; tentatively, D is TRBD2 (5 bases). In DNA, the CDR3 is TGCAGCGTTGAAGATCTCGGGGTAGATACGCAGTATTTT. Translated: CSVEDLGVDTQYF.